This T cell receptor (beta chain) was captured by sequencing in a study of T cells in Graves' hyperthyroidism and ophthalmopathy. This CDR3 is built from 13 residues. Germline-derived CDR1 and CDR2 are MGHDK and SYGVNS. Concerning this clonotype: At one boundary the junction diverges from the germline segment, which might be a read error.

Amplification of TCR beta CDR3 regions was performed using RNA transcripts as template. When the TCR CDR3 underwent first-round RT-PCR, the HTBI primer set was used. TCRdb called the multiplex PCR reads again in MiXCR, with one record for every CDR3 protein. Seen here are under 400,000 distinct CDR3 sequences, more than 20% observed once, and the top ten hold 73%. The source of this sequence is a man aged 50-60 years with Graves' hyperthyroidism. The rearrangement uses TRBV25-1 and TRBJ2-3, with D perhaps TRBD2 (5 bases). The sequenced sample consisted of blood. In DNA, the CDR3 is TGCTCCACAAGGCTCGGGGGCACAGATACGCAGTATTTT. Amino acids: CSTRLGGTDTQYF.